This entry lists 9 T cell receptor beta chains sequenced from one sample in a study of blood T cell repertoires in COVID-19. Sequenced by immunoSEQ multiplex PCR; TCRdb stores in-frame clones only, minus some. The data hold fewer than 250,000 clones, with approximately 90% observed a single time. Sequencing was performed on PBMCs or T cells enriched from blood (not recorded which). The receptors stem from a woman aged 30 to 39 with acute COVID-19.

The chain is built from TRBV30 and TRBJ1-3; weak D call: TRBD1 (5 bases). The V end was cut by 3 bases, the J end by 0 bases, with 12 bases between. Germline CDR1 is GTSNPN and CDR2 is SVGIG (reference sequence). The CDR3 has 15 residues. CDR3 amino acids: CAWSRQLSSGNTIYF. CDR3 sequence (DNA): TGTGCCTGGAGCCGACAGCTGAGCTCTGGAAACACCATATATTTT.

The chain couples TRBV11-2 to TRBJ1-1; 10 bases align to TRBD1. CDR1 and CDR2 from the germline V gene are SGHAT and FQNNGV. Losses at the gene ends were 5 bases for V and 1 base for J; bases not matched to a gene: 4. The CDR3 length is 15 residues. Here the CDR3 reads CASSLRTGGNTEAFF. CDR3 nucleotide sequence: TGTGCCAGCAGCCTTAGGACAGGGGGGAACACTGAAGCTTTCTTT. The full variable domain, its missing parts supplied by reference TRBV11-2 and TRBJ1-1, is EAGVAQSPRYKIIEKRQSVAFWCNPISGHATLYWYQQILGQGPKLLIQFQNNGVVDDSQLPKDRFSAERLKGVDSTLKIQPAKLEDSAVYLCASSLRTGGNTEAFFGQGTRLTVV.

The chain combines TRBV7-6 with TRBJ1-5; TRBD1 matches at 10 bases. With 5 bases clipped from V and 4 bases from J, the junction kept 8 bases outside the gene matches. CDR1 is SGHVS and CDR2 is FNYEAQ in the germline V gene. The CDR3 spans 16 residues. CDR3 DNA: TGTGCCAGCAGCCCTCGGGGGGGACAGGGGAATCAGCCCCAGCATTTT. Translation: CASSPRGGQGNQPQHF.

The chain links TRBV4-1 to TRBJ2-2; D perhaps matches TRBD2 (5 bases). CDR1 is MGHRA, CDR2 YSYEKL, per germline. V shed 4 bases and J shed 4 bases, with 13 bases lying between them. This CDR3 comprises 15 residues. In DNA, the CDR3 is TGCGCCAGCAGCCGAAGTCGCGGAGGCACCGGGGAGCTGTTTTTT. Amino acid sequence: CASSRSRGGTGELFF.

The V gene is TRBV2, the J gene TRBJ1-3, with D uncertain. CDR1 is SNHLY, CDR2 FYNNEI, per germline. Trimming pared 2 bases from V and 0 bases from J, leaving 8 bases between. This CDR3 comprises 15 residues. The CDR3 region is CASSEFGFSGNTIYF. Here the CDR3 DNA reads TGTGCCAGCAGTGAATTTGGCTTCTCTGGAAACACCATATATTTT.

The chain combines TRBV7-8 with TRBJ1-4, with D perhaps matching TRBD1 (6 bases). Germline-derived CDR1 and CDR2 are SGHVS and FQNEAQ. V was cut by 1 base and J by 4 bases, with 10 bases left in between. This CDR3 region has 15 residues. CDR3 DNA sequence: TGTGCCAGCAGCTTAGTCCGACAGGTTAATGAAAAACTGTTTTTT. Its protein product is CASSLVRQVNEKLFF.

V gene TRBV6-1 combines with J gene TRBJ1-5, with a tentative D call TRBD1 (5 bases). The ends were cut back, 1 base at V and 0 bases at J, with 13 bases in the middle. Germline CDR1 reads MNHNS; CDR2 reads SASEGT. The CDR3 is 17 residues long. The CDR3 nucleotides are TGTGCCAGCAGTGAAGGGGGGAGGCCGTATAGCAATCAGCCCCAGCATTTT. Translation: CASSEGGRPYSNQPQHF.

The gene calls are TRBV4-2 and TRBJ1-1, with D uncertain. Germline CDR1 is LGHNA and CDR2 is YNFKEQ. The CDR3 is made up of 15 amino acids. V was pared by 1 base and J by 3 bases, with 12 bases between. The DNA of the CDR3 is TGTGCCAGCAGCCAAGTCGAGGGCGGGGACACTGAAGCTTTCTTT. Its protein is CASSQVEGGDTEAFF.

The genes are TRBV9 and TRBJ1-3, with 10 bases identical to TRBD1. V trimming: 1 base; J trimming: 3 bases; junction bases outside the gene matches: 4. CDR1 and CDR2 from the germline V gene are SGDLS and YYNGEE. The CDR3 length is 16 residues. CDR3 sequence reads: CASSVLGQGGGNTIYF. As DNA, the CDR3 is TGTGCCAGCAGCGTACTCGGACAGGGGGGTGGAAACACCATATATTTT.